This TCR beta chain was sequenced in a study of post-analysis software for immune sequencing data. This clonotype has only a few counts. Its antigen is unknown. Unique molecular identifiers were carried by the TCR beta cDNA libraries. The authors obtained some 500,000 cDNA molecules from approximately 0.91 to 9.4 million T cells. TCRdb reanalysed the PCR reads using MiXCR and keeps one entry per CDR3 protein. The data hold about 460,000 distinct CDR3 sequences, with less than 45% observed a single time. The CDR3 sequence is 14 residues long. Trimming stripped 7 bases from V and 3 bases from J, with 16 bases between. Study-wide points: Four or five TRBV segments were significantly more frequent in patients than in controls. TRBV5-6, TRBV5-1 and TRBV20-1 were among these segments.

Sequenced: blood. This rearrangement joins TRBV12-3 or TRBV12-4 to TRBJ2-7; D might be TRBD1 (6 bases). The receptor was derived from a girl aged 10-17 years with multiple sclerosis. CDR3 in amino acids: CASTLLGHRYEQYF. The CDR3 DNA is TGTGCCAGCACCCTATTGGGACACCGCTACGAGCAGTACTTC.